The present T cell receptor (beta chain) was sequenced within a study of T-cell memory formation after mild COVID-19. V lost 4 bases and J 5 bases, leaving 17 bases between the germline ends. CDR1 and CDR2 from the germline V gene are MGHRA and YSYEKL. The CDR3 is 16 residues long. TCRdb re-called the 5' RACE reads through MiXCR, storing one row per CDR3 protein. The sample carries 150,000 to 200,000 distinct CDR3 sequences, less than 40% recorded once. V gene TRBV4-1 combines with J gene TRBJ2-2, with D unresolved. Material: PBMCs or a T cell subset sorted from them (not recorded which). This sequence originates from an adult woman who had mild COVID-19 (a few samples of this study predate the infection). Cell type and time point are not known. The CDR3 region is CASSPVIQRRTGELFF. CDR3 nucleotides: TGCGCCAGCAGCCCCGTCATACAGCGCCGAACCGGGGAGCTGTTTTTT.